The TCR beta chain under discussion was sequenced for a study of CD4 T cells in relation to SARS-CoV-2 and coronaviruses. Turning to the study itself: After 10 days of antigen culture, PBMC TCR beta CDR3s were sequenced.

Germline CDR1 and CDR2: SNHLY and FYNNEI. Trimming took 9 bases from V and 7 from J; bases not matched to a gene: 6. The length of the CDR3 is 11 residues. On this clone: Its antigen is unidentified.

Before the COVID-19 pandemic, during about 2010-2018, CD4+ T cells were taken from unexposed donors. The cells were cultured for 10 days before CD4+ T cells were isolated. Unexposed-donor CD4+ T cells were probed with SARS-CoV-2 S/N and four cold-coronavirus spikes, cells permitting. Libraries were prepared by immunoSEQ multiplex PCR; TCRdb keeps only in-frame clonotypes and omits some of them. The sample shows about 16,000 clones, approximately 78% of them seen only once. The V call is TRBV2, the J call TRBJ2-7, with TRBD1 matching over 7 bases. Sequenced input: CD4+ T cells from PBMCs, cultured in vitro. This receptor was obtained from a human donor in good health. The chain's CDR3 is CARGTDQEQYF. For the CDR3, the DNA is TGTGCCAGGGGGACAGACCAAGAGCAGTACTTC.